What follows are 22 T cell receptor beta chains derived from one specimen sequenced in a study of T cells in localized non-small cell lung cancer. The data were produced by immunoSEQ multiplex PCR, yet TCRdb's version contains in-frame clones alone and is incomplete. The data hold roughly 72,000 clones, with roughly nine tenths observed a single time. The sample here was peripheral blood, taken before any cancer treatment. The receptors derive from a male donor aged 60 or over with stage III squamous cell lung carcinoma.

The chain is built from TRBV25-1 and TRBJ1-2; D perhaps matches TRBD1 (6 bases). V lost 4 bases and J 4 bases, leaving 19 bases between the germline ends. Per germline, CDR1 MGHDK and CDR2 SYGVNS. The CDR3 spans 16 residues. The CDR3 DNA is TGTGCCAGCAGTGGGGCTACGGGACACGTATTCTATGGCTACACCTTC. Protein: CASSGATGHVFYGYTF.

The rearrangement uses TRBV7-9 and TRBJ1-5; 8 bases agree with TRBD1. V was pared by 4 bases and J by 4 bases, with 6 bases of the junction left unmatched. This CDR3 has 15 amino acids. The germline V gene has CDR1 SEHNR and CDR2 FQNEAQ (reference sequence). The CDR3: CASSYGQGRNQPQHF. The DNA of the CDR3 is TGTGCCAGCAGCTATGGACAGGGAAGGAATCAGCCCCAGCATTTT.

This sequence joins TRBV7-2 and TRBJ2-1; perhaps TRBD2 as D (5 bases). V lost 4 bases to trimming and J lost 4 bases, with 17 bases between them. Germline V gene data show CDR1 as SGHTA and CDR2 as FQGNSA. The CDR3 is made up of 16 amino acids. CDR3 sequence: CASSSGPLGGYNEQFF. As DNA, the CDR3 is TGTGCCAGCAGCTCCGGGCCCCTTGGAGGATACAATGAGCAGTTCTTC.

This clone was observed a few times. The chain couples TRBV18 to TRBJ1-6, with a possible D match to TRBD1 (5 bases). The germline CDR1 and CDR2 sequences are KGHSH and LQKENI. CDR3 length: 16 residues. The V and J ends lost 3 bases and 9 bases respectively, with 18 bases between them. The CDR3, as DNA: TGTGCCAGCTCACCTCCCCCGGCGGGGCGAATTTCACCCCTCCACTTT. It encodes CASSPPPAGRISPLHF.

V usage is TRBV28 and J usage is TRBJ2-7; D remains ambiguous. V lost 2 bases and J lost 5, with 4 bases in between. The CDR3 spans 11 residues. Germline CDR1 and CDR2: MDHEN and SYDVKM. In nucleotides, the CDR3 is TGTGCCAGCAGTTTAGTGCACGAGCAGTACGTC. This gives the protein CASSLVHEQYV.

This clone was seen a single time. The chain combines TRBV19 with TRBJ2-5; D possibly matches TRBD1 or TRBD2 (5 bases each). This CDR3 comprises 17 residues. Germline CDR1 and CDR2: LNHDA and SQIVND (reference sequence). The V end was cut by 0 bases, the J end by 5 bases, with 19 bases between. The CDR3 is CASSIDGGTHHLETQYF. The CDR3 nucleotides are TGTGCCAGTAGTATAGACGGTGGGACGCATCATTTGGAGACCCAGTACTTC.

This chain links TRBV2 with TRBJ2-1, with no clear D. Germline V lookup: CDR1 SNHLY, CDR2 FYNNEI. This CDR3 has 15 residues. Deletions cut 4 bases from V and 0 bases from J, with 10 bases between. Here the CDR3 DNA reads TGTGCCAGCAGTGTACGGGTCGGCTCCTACAATGAGCAGTTCTTC. Residues: CASSVRVGSYNEQFF. Drawing the rest from reference TRBV2 and TRBJ2-1, the complete variable domain is EPEVTQTPSHQVTQMGQEVILRCVPISNHLYFYWYRQILGQKVEFLVSFYNNEISEKSEIFDDQFSVERPDGSNFTLKIRSTKLEDSAMYFCASSVRVGSYNEQFFGPGTRLTVL.

The rearrangement links TRBV6-4 to TRBJ2-1; no clear D gene. This CDR3 spans 13 amino acids. The V gene lost 0 bases and the J gene lost 10 bases, with 10 bases spanning the gap. Per the germline V gene, CDR1 is MRHNA and CDR2 is SNTAGT. In DNA, the CDR3 is TGTGCCAGCAGTGACTCGATCATGACCGAGCAGTTCTTC. Translating gives CASSDSIMTEQFF.

CDR3 nucleotide sequence: TGTGCCAGCAGCTTAAGGTTAGGGTCCGGCAATCAGCCCCAGCATTTT. It yields the protein CASSLRLGSGNQPQHF. The V call is TRBV7-2, the J call TRBJ1-5; D is unresolved. This CDR3 contains 16 residues. Trimming removed 2 bases at V and 2 bases at J, with 13 bases between. Germline lookup yields CDR1 SGHTA and CDR2 FQGNSA.

This clone came up a few times. This chain joins TRBV19 and TRBJ1-1, with D perhaps TRBD1 (6 bases). CDR1 and CDR2 from the germline V gene are LNHDA and SQIVND (reference sequence). CDR3 length: 13 residues. The germline V and J ends were trimmed by 4 bases and 11 bases, with 17 bases remaining between them. The CDR3 DNA follows: TGTGCCAGTAGTACCCGGGACATGGAGAGGGCTTTCTTT. Translating gives CASSTRDMERAFF.

The chain has TRBV19 and TRBJ1-2; TRBD1 matches 7 bases. Germline V gene sequence: CDR1 LNHDA, CDR2 SQIVND (reference sequence). Unmatched junction bases numbered 6, after V lost 6 bases and J lost 8 bases. The CDR3 contains 12 residues. CDR3 in DNA: TGTGCCAGTAGCCGGACAGGTTTCGGCTACACCTTC. As protein: CASSRTGFGYTF.

The chain combines TRBV7-2 with TRBJ1-1, with unresolved D. The CDR3 has 16 residues. Germline-derived CDR1 and CDR2 are SGHTA and FQGNSA. V was pared by 5 bases and J by 0 bases, with 16 bases between. DNA for the CDR3: TGTGCCAGCAGCCTCCGGGTTACACTCGTGAACACTGAAGCTTTCTTT. Protein: CASSLRVTLVNTEAFF.

Notes on this clone: This same CDR3 is encoded by further DNA sequences in the sample. The V call is TRBV6-5, the J call TRBJ1-5; D unclear. The germline V gene has CDR1 MNHEY and CDR2 SVGAGI. V lost 3 bases and J lost 7, with 10 bases in between. This CDR3 is 13 amino acids long. Here the CDR3 reads CASSYGLGQPQHF. For the CDR3, the DNA is TGTGCCAGCAGTTATGGGTTAGGGCAGCCCCAGCATTTT.

V and J are TRBV6-1 and TRBJ2-7, with D unclear. The CDR3 has 12 amino acids. V lost 8 bases, J lost 2 bases, and 10 bases lay in between. Germline CDR1 reads MNHNS; CDR2 reads SASEGT. The CDR3 protein is CASQATPYEQYV. The CDR3 DNA follows: TGTGCCAGCCAGGCCACCCCCTACGAGCAGTACGTC.

The V call is TRBV7-7, the J call TRBJ2-7; TRBD1 aligns across 7 bases. Germline CDR1 is SSHAT and CDR2 is FNYEAQ (reference sequence). V lost 6 bases and J lost 4; bases outside the gene matches: 12. The CDR3 totals 15 residues. The chain's CDR3 is CASSFTGDPPYEQYF. The CDR3 region has the DNA TGTGCCAGCAGTTTTACAGGGGATCCCCCTTACGAGCAGTACTTC.

This clone appeared a single time. The rearrangement uses TRBV6-5 and TRBJ1-6; 7 positions agree with TRBD1. V trimming: 7 bases; J trimming: 6 bases; junction bases outside the gene matches: 6. This CDR3 is built from 14 residues. Per the germline V gene, CDR1 is MNHEY and CDR2 is SVGAGI. The CDR3 spells CASTPTGVNSPLHF. The CDR3 DNA follows: TGTGCCAGCACCCCAACAGGGGTTAATTCACCCCTCCACTTT.

The rearrangement joins TRBV14 to TRBJ1-2; TRBD1 matches at 10 bases. Germline V gene lookup returns CDR1 SGHDN and CDR2 FVKESK. The CDR3 runs to 16 residues. V shed 4 bases and J 5 bases; nucleotides not matched to a gene: 10. In nucleotides, the CDR3 is TGTGCCAGCAGCCCCTCAGACAGGGGGCTTAGGTATGGCTACACCTTC. It encodes CASSPSDRGLRYGYTF. Looking up the rest from reference TRBV14 and TRBJ1-2 gives the full variable domain: EAGVTQFPSHSVIEKGQTVTLRCDPISGHDNLYWYRRVMGKEIKFLLHFVKESKQDESGMPNNRFLAERTGGTYSTLKVQPAELEDSGVYFCASSPSDRGLRYGYTFGSGTRLTVV.

J is TRBJ1-3 and V is TRBV11-2, with D unclear. CDR1 is SGHAT, CDR2 FQNNGV, per germline. Trimming shortened V by 4 bases and J by 0 bases, and 7 bases separated the two germline ends. CDR3 length equals 14 residues. CDR3 region: CASSSESSGNTIYF. CDR3 in DNA: TGTGCCAGCAGCTCCGAGAGCTCTGGAAACACCATATATTTT.

This chain uses TRBV29-1 with TRBJ1-5; 8 nucleotides align to TRBD1. Trimming removed 6 bases from V and 5 bases from J; junction bases left unmatched: 6. The CDR3 has 13 amino acids. Germline CDR1 and CDR2: SQVTM and ANQGSEA. CDR3 DNA: TGCAGCGTGGCCCCGACAGGGGATCAGCCCCAGCATTTT. This translates into CSVAPTGDQPQHF.

The chain couples TRBV7-2 to TRBJ2-5, with 7 bases identical to TRBD1. The CDR3 sequence is 16 residues long. J was trimmed by 0 bases and V by 5 bases; bases with no gene match: 9. Germline CDR1 is SGHTA and CDR2 is FQGNSA. The CDR3 nucleotides are TGTGCCAGCAGCCCAAGCTCGACAGGGTACCAAGAGACCCAGTACTTC. It is translated as CASSPSSTGYQETQYF.

The J gene is TRBJ1-2, the V gene TRBV19, with D perhaps TRBD1 (5 bases). CDR3 length equals 16 residues. Germline V lookup: CDR1 LNHDA, CDR2 SQIVND (reference sequence). V dropped 5 bases and J dropped 8 bases, with 24 bases sitting between them. The CDR3 protein is CASSPGRSRPIEGYTF. CDR3 sequence (DNA): TGTGCCAGTAGTCCGGGACGGAGCCGCCCTATAGAAGGCTACACCTTC. Variable domain in full (rest from reference TRBV19 and TRBJ1-2): DGGITQSPKYLFRKEGQNVTLSCEQNLNHDAMYWYRQDPGQGLRLIYYSQIVNDFQKGDIAEGYSVSREKKESFPLTVTSAQKNPTAFYLCASSPGRSRPIEGYTFGSGTRLTVV.

The chain links TRBV15 to TRBJ1-3; D possibly corresponds to TRBD1 (5 bases). Germline V gene lookup returns CDR1 LNHNV and CDR2 YYDKDF (reference sequence). The CDR3 extends over 16 amino acids. The V gene lost 6 bases and the J gene lost 7 bases, with 22 bases spanning the gap. The CDR3 spells CATRTQRDRVQNTIYF. DNA of the CDR3: TGTGCCACCAGAACCCAACGGGACCGCGTGCAGAACACCATATATTTT.